This TCR beta chain stems from a study of patients and donors after allogeneic stem cell transplantation. TCRdb reanalysed the RT-PCR reads using MiXCR and keeps one entry per CDR3 protein. This table holds some 960,000 distinct CDR3 sequences, 18% found once. This CDR3 is 16 amino acids long. Trimming removed 4 bases from V and 2 bases from J, with 16 bases in between. The V gene's germline CDR1 is LGHDT and CDR2 YNNKEL (reference sequence). This chain uses TRBV3-1 with TRBJ2-3, with D possibly TRBD2 on 7 matching bases. Sequenced material: blood, either unsorted or a sorted T cell fraction (not recorded which). This clonotype was sampled from a human donor who was either an allogeneic HSCT recipient or a stem cell or donor lymphocyte infusion donor (not recorded which). It is not recorded whose cells these are; they may come from a transplant donor. In DNA, the CDR3 is TGTGCCAGCAGCCCCCGAGGGGGGGGGAACACAGATACGCAGTATTTT. Translating gives CASSPRGGGNTDTQYF.